Sequencing of this TCR beta chain was carried out in a study of OX40 agonist ivuxolimab in advanced cancers. Germline V CDR1 and CDR2: SEHNR, FQNEAQ (reference sequence). The CDR3 has 15 amino acids. V dropped 6 bases and J dropped 5 bases, with 19 bases sitting between them. Data came from immunoSEQ multiplex PCR; TCRdb stores just in-frame clones and leaves some out. The sample holds some 60,000 clones, about 83% seen once. This TCR derives from an adult with an advanced solid tumor such as melanoma, head and neck, liver or kidney cancer. Sequences were derived from CD4+ or CD8+ T cells sorted from blood, sampled in a trial of the OX40 agonist ivuxolimab. V is TRBV7-9 and J is TRBJ2-5; TRBD1 might be the D (6 bases). CDR3 protein: CASSYSGARVETQYF. The CDR3 coding sequence is TGTGCCAGCAGTTACTCAGGGGCCAGGGTCGAGACCCAGTACTTC. The full variable domain, rest sourced from reference TRBV7-9 and TRBJ2-5, is DTGVSQNPRHKITKRGQNVTFRCDPISEHNRLYWYRQTLGQGPEFLTYFQNEAQLEKSRLLSDRFSAERPKGSFSTLEIQRTEQGDSAMYLCASSYSGARVETQYFGPGTRLLVL.